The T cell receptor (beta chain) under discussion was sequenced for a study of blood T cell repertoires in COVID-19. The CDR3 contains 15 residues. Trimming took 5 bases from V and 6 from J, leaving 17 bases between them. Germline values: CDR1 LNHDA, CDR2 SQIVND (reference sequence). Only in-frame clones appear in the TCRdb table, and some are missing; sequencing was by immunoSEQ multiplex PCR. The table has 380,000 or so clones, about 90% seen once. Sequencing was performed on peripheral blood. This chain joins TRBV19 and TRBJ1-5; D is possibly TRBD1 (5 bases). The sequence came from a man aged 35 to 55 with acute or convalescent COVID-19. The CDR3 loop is CASSPSYRHGQPQHF. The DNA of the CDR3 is TGTGCCAGTAGTCCTTCGTACAGGCATGGTCAGCCCCAGCATTTT.